The 11 T cell receptor beta chains below come from one sample, sequenced in a study of Tregs in tolerant kidney transplant recipients. The data were produced by immunoSEQ multiplex PCR, yet TCRdb's version contains in-frame clones alone and is incomplete. Here the sample spans 200,000 to 300,000 clones, around 81% being singletons. Sequences were obtained from CD4+ T cells from blood. These receptors were taken from a human donor in good health.

The chain uses TRBV25-1 and TRBJ1-2; the D is unclear. The CDR3 sequence is 15 residues long. The germline V and J ends were trimmed by 2 bases and 0 bases, with 10 bases remaining between them. Germline V lookup: CDR1 MGHDK, CDR2 SYGVNS. As DNA, the CDR3 is TGTGCCAGCAGTGAACCGGGTCTCCCTAACTATGGCTACACCTTC. Residues: CASSEPGLPNYGYTF.

This clone was seen only a few times. The J gene is TRBJ1-6, the V gene TRBV20-1; maybe TRBD1 (6 bases). V lost 6 bases and J lost 8, with 8 bases in between. The CDR3 totals 11 residues. CDR1 and CDR2 from the germline V gene are DFQATT and SNEGSKA (reference sequence). For the CDR3, the DNA is TGCAGTGCGAGGGGGGATTCACCCCTCCACTTT. Protein product: CSARGDSPLHF.

CDR3 protein: CSAIGQANTGELFF. Here the CDR3 DNA reads TGCAGCGCCATCGGACAGGCGAACACCGGGGAGCTGTTTTTT. This chain uses TRBV29-1 with TRBJ2-2, with 7 nucleotides matching TRBD1. Losses at the gene ends were 7 bases for V and 0 bases for J; bases not matched to a gene: 5. The CDR3 sequence is 14 residues long. Germline V gives CDR1 SQVTM, CDR2 ANQGSEA.

The chain couples TRBV5-1 to TRBJ2-5, with D unclear. The germline V gene encodes CDR1 SGHRS and CDR2 YFSETQ. The CDR3 consists of 14 residues. The ends were cut back, 2 bases at V and 5 bases at J, with 13 bases in the middle. The DNA for the CDR3 is TGCGCCAGCAGCTTTTCCCGAAGCGTGGAGACCCAGTACTTC. This sequence encodes CASSFSRSVETQYF. Using reference TRBV5-1 and TRBJ2-5 for the parts outside the CDR3, the full variable domain is KAGVTQTPRYLIKTRGQQVTLSCSPISGHRSVSWYQQTPGQGLQFLFEYFSETQRNKGNFPGRFSGRQFSNSRSEMNVSTLELGDSALYLCASSFSRSVETQYFGPGTRLLVL.

This sequence joins TRBV5-8 and TRBJ1-1, with a tentative D call TRBD1 (6 bases). Trimming shortened V by 2 bases and J by 0 bases, and 17 bases separated the two germline ends. Germline CDR1 and CDR2: SGHTS and YDEGEE. The CDR3 sequence is 17 residues long. CDR3: CASSFPFTGNMNTEAFF. DNA for the CDR3: TGTGCCAGCAGCTTTCCCTTTACAGGGAACATGAACACTGAAGCTTTCTTT.

The rearrangement uses TRBV15 and TRBJ1-3; D remains ambiguous. The CDR3 contains 17 residues. The germline V gene has CDR1 LNHNV and CDR2 YYDKDF (reference sequence). The V and J ends lost 0 bases and 3 bases respectively, with 15 bases between them. CDR3 coding DNA: TGTGCCACCAGCAGAGATACGATGGGCAAATATGGAAACACCATATATTTT. Translation: CATSRDTMGKYGNTIYF.

The chain carries TRBV5-1 and TRBJ2-1; 11 bases line up with TRBD1. V dropped 0 bases and J dropped 4; count of bases not matched to a gene: 3. Germline assignment: CDR1 SGHRS and CDR2 YFSETQ. The CDR3 covers 16 residues. CDR3 DNA: TGCGCCAGCAGCTTGGGGACAGGGGGCAGTTACAATGAGCAGTTCTTC. Its translation is CASSLGTGGSYNEQFF.

This clone was detected once. The rearrangement joins TRBV28 to TRBJ1-1; D not certain. Germline values: CDR1 MDHEN, CDR2 SYDVKM. V lost 7 bases, J lost 3 bases, and 15 bases lay in between. This CDR3 region has 14 residues. CDR3 coding DNA: TGTGCCAGCATCACCAGGCGGGGTTACACTGAAGCTTTCTTT. Translating gives CASITRRGYTEAFF.

The chain combines TRBV7-9 with TRBJ1-2; D gene unclear. The CDR3 consists of 12 residues. V was cut by 5 bases and J by 1 base, with 5 bases left in between. Germline V gene data show CDR1 as SEHNR and CDR2 as FQNEAQ (reference sequence). The CDR3 bases are TGTGCCAGCAGCCTTATTAACTATGGCTACACCTTC. This encodes CASSLINYGYTF.

This clone has just a few counts. The chain links TRBV2 to TRBJ1-4; D is unresolved. This CDR3 is 15 amino acids long. CDR1 is SNHLY, CDR2 FYNNEI, per germline. Trimming removed 4 bases at V and 0 bases at J, with 9 bases between. Here the CDR3 DNA reads TGTGCCAGCAGTGTCTTAGGTGCAACTAATGAAAAACTGTTTTTT. Amino acids: CASSVLGATNEKLFF.

V usage is TRBV5-1 and J usage is TRBJ1-2; possible D gene TRBD1, 5 bases. The V and J ends lost 2 bases and 8 bases respectively, with 16 bases between them. Germline CDR1 is SGHRS and CDR2 is YFSETQ. There are 14 residues in the CDR3. The CDR3 DNA follows: TGCGCCAGCAGCTTTGGGGCAGAATCGGGCGGCTACACCTTC. This sequence encodes CASSFGAESGGYTF.